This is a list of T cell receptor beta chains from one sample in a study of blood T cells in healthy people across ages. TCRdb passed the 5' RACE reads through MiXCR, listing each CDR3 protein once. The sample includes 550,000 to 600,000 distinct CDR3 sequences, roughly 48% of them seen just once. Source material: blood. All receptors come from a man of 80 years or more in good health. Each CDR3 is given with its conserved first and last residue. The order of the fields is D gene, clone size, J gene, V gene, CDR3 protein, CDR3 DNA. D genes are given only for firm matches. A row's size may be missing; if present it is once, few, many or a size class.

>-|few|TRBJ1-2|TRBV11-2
CASTRGPYGYTF
TGTGCCAGCACACGGGGGCCCTATGGCTACACCTTC
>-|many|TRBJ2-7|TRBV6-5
CASQDVFYSYEQYF
TGTGCCAGCCAGGACGTATTCTACTCCTACGAGCAGTACTTC
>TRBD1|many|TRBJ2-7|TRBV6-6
CASSYSSGQGSYEQYF
TGTGCCAGCAGTTACTCGAGTGGACAGGGGTCTTACGAGCAGTACTTC
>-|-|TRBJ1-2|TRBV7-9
CASNRDTENYGYTF
TGTGCCAGCAATAGGGACACAGAAAACTATGGCTACACCTTC
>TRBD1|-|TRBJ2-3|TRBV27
CASTTERGRVTDTQYF
TGTGCCAGCACCACTGAGAGGGGGCGCGTCACAGATACGCAGTATTTT
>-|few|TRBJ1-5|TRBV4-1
CASSQDRTNLGSNQPQHF
TGCGCCAGCAGCCAAGATCGCACTAACCTGGGGAGCAATCAGCCCCAGCATTTT
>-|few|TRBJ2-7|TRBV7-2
CASSLSPNSYEQYF
TGTGCCAGCAGCTTATCACCGAACTCCTACGAGCAGTACTTC
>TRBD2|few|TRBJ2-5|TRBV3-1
CASSVRAGAPSEETQYF
TGTGCCAGCAGCGTTCGAGCGGGAGCCCCTTCCGAGGAGACCCAGTACTTC
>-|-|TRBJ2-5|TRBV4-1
CASSQGSSDDQETQYF
TGCGCCAGCAGCCAAGGATCTAGCGACGACCAAGAGACCCAGTACTTC
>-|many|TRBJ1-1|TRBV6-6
CASSRGEYTEAFF
TGTGCCAGCAGTCGCGGGGAATACACTGAAGCTTTCTTT
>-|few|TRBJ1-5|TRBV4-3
CASSQVKGSNQPQHF
TGCGCCAGCAGCCAAGTTAAGGGTAGCAATCAGCCCCAGCATTTT
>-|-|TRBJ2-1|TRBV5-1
CASSTLGTEVNEQFF
TGCGCCAGCAGCACCCTAGGGACTGAGGTGAATGAGCAGTTCTTC
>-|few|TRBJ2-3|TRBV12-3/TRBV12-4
CASSPQKTSLTDTQYF
TGTGCCAGCAGTCCGCAAAAGACTAGTTTAACAGATACGCAGTATTTT
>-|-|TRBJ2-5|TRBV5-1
CASSPEGQETQYF
TGCGCCAGCAGCCCCGAGGGGCAGGAGACCCAGTACTTC
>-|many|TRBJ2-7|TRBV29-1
CSVETLTGGEQYF
TGCAGCGTTGAAACCCTGACAGGCGGCGAGCAGTACTTC
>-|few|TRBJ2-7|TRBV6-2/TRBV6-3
CASSYSSGETYEQYF
TGTGCCAGCAGTTATTCGTCCGGGGAGACCTACGAGCAGTACTTC
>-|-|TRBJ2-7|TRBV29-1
CSGGRSSYEQYF
TGCAGCGGTGGGAGGAGCTCCTACGAGCAGTACTTC
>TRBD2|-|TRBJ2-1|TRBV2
CASRAGLVGYNEQFF
TGTGCCAGCAGAGCGGGACTAGTAGGCTACAATGAGCAGTTCTTC
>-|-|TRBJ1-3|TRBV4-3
CASSQDPSSGNTIYF
TGCGCCAGCAGCCAAGACCCCAGCTCTGGAAACACCATATATTTT
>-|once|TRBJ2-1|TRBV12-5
CASGPQYNEQFF
TGTGCTAGTGGCCCCCAGTACAATGAGCAGTTCTTC
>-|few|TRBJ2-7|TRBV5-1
CASSLDPGNSYEQYF
TGCGCCAGCAGCTTGGATCCGGGTAACTCCTACGAGCAGTACTTC
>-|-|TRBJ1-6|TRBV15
CATSRGGGSTYNSPLHF
TGTGCCACCAGCAGAGGCGGGGGTTCCACCTATAATTCACCCCTCCACTTT
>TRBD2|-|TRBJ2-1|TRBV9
CASSVGGGAYNEQFF
TGTGCCAGCAGCGTAGGCGGGGGGGCCTACAATGAGCAGTTCTTC
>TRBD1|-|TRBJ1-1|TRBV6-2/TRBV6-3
CASSVGQGRLGTEAFF
TGTGCCAGCAGTGTCGGACAGGGGAGATTGGGCACTGAAGCTTTCTTT
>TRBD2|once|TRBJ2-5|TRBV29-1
CSVALREGYEQYF
TGCAGCGTTGCCTTGCGGGAGGGGTATGAGCAGTACTTC
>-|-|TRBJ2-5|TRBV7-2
CASSARGSGEETQYF
TGTGCCAGCAGCGCTCGTGGGTCGGGGGAAGAGACCCAGTACTTC
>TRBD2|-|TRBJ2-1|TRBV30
CAWKKGLASFRSYNEQFF
TGTGCCTGGAAAAAGGGACTAGCGTCTTTTCGATCCTACAATGAGCAGTTCTTC